This T cell receptor beta chain came from a study of cytomegalovirus exposure and HLA in healthy donors. Regarding the study as a whole: CMV antigen specificity of a few CMV-associated chains was confirmed in vitro. The only immune exposure information that was available was CMV serostatus. Highly shared variants forming one cluster were likely a sequencing artifact. In the analysis, some V segments, TRBV6-2 and TRBV6-3 included, were excluded as indistinguishable.

A multiplex PCR was run with 60 Vbeta primers and 13 Jbeta primers. Profiled with immunoSEQ multiplex PCR; TCRdb holds only in-frame clones, not every one. The sample shows approximately 130,000 clones, about three quarters of them seen only once. The J segment lost 1 base and the V segment lost 8 bases, leaving 7 bases of the junction unmatched. From germline, CDR1 is MDHEN and CDR2 SYDVKM. The length of the CDR3 is 15 residues. With respect to this clone: The antigen remains undetermined.

This sequence originates from a middle-aged woman in good health and CMV-seronegative. The sequenced material came from PBMCs. The V and J genes are TRBV28 and TRBJ2-2, with 7 bases that match TRBD1. CDR3: CASVGGTENTGELFF. The CDR3 nucleotides read TGTGCCAGCGTTGGTGGGACAGAGAACACCGGGGAGCTGTTTTTT. Complete variable domain (other parts from reference TRBV28 and TRBJ2-2): DVKVTQSSRYLVKRTGEKVFLECVQDMDHENMFWYRQDPGLGLRLIYFSYDVKMKEKGDIPEGYSVSREKKERFSLILESASTNQTSMYLCASVGGTENTGELFFGEGSRLTVL.